Shown below are 20 T cell receptor beta chains from a single sample sequenced in a study of monozygotic twins with inflammatory bowel disease. After re-calling the 5' RACE reads, TCRdb lists one entry per CDR3 protein, DNA absent. Recorded for this sample: over 200,000 distinct CDR3 sequences. Sequenced material: blood. Receptors were obtained from a human donor with ulcerative colitis or Crohn's disease, or a healthy co-twin of an affected twin (not recorded which).

The chain links TRBV6-5 to TRBJ1-5. This CDR3 region has 14 residues. Looked up from germline, CDR1 is MNHEY and CDR2 is SVGAGI. The CDR3 reads CASSYGAGERPQHF.

This chain uses TRBV9 with TRBJ1-3. Per the germline V gene, CDR1 is SGDLS and CDR2 is YYNGEE. This CDR3 is 17 amino acids long. This CDR3 is CASSVDPAGSSGNTIYF.

The chain links TRBV10-3 to TRBJ2-5. CDR1 is ENHRY, CDR2 SYGVKD, per germline. This CDR3 contains 12 residues. The CDR3: CAIRGIQETQYF.

The J gene is TRBJ2-3, the V gene TRBV7-9; TCRdb gives TRBD1 as the D gene, but with no DNA this cannot be confirmed. This CDR3 is 14 amino acids long. CDR1 is SEHNR, CDR2 FQNEAQ, per germline (reference sequence). CDR3 in amino acids: CASRSGGQGDTQYF.

The V gene is TRBV20-1, the J gene TRBJ2-1; TCRdb names TRBD2, which stays unverified in the absence of DNA. The CDR3 is 15 residues long. CDR1 and CDR2 from the germline V gene are DFQATT and SNEGSKA (reference sequence). The chain's CDR3 is CSARGQGLAYNEQFF.

The CDR3 sequence is CASSLEDRAAEF. This chain links TRBV12-3 or TRBV12-4 with TRBJ1-2; TCRdb's D call, TRBD1, is unchecked because there is no DNA. This CDR3 has 12 amino acids.

The genes are TRBV5-1 and TRBJ1-1; as DNA is missing, the TRBD1 call by TCRdb cannot be tested. This CDR3 has 13 residues. CDR1 is SGHRS, CDR2 YFSETQ, per germline. CDR3 sequence reads: CASRNQGFPEAFF.

The CDR3 loop is CAIRTGSQDKAFF. The V gene is TRBV10-3, the J gene TRBJ1-1; no DNA is available, so the TRBD1 call from TCRdb remains unchecked. The CDR3 has 13 amino acids. Per germline, CDR1 ENHRY and CDR2 SYGVKD.

The rearrangement uses TRBV6-1 and TRBJ2-3; TCRdb gives TRBD2 as the D gene, but with no DNA this cannot be confirmed. CDR1 is MNHNS, CDR2 SASEGT, per germline. The CDR3 spans 16 residues. This CDR3 reads CASSPLDRNPTDTQYF.

CDR3 amino acids: CASSSGRNSNQPQHF. This chain links TRBV7-9 with TRBJ1-5. This CDR3 has 15 amino acids. Germline-derived CDR1 and CDR2 are SEHNR and FQNEAQ (reference sequence).

The gene calls are TRBV18 and TRBJ2-1; lacking DNA, the TRBD1 call made by TCRdb goes unchecked. Germline-derived CDR1 and CDR2 are KGHSH and LQKENI. CDR3 length equals 15 residues. The CDR3: CASSPDRVQLGEQFF.

This chain connects TRBV5-1 to TRBJ1-1. Per the germline V gene, CDR1 is SGHRS and CDR2 is YFSETQ. The CDR3 has 13 amino acids. CDR3: CASSFGGDTEAFF.

The rearrangement links TRBV4-1 to TRBJ1-6; as DNA is missing, the TRBD1 call by TCRdb cannot be tested. Germline V gene data show CDR1 as MGHRA and CDR2 as YSYEKL. The CDR3 extends over 17 amino acids. Here the CDR3 reads CASSQEGTGASRSPLHF.

This sequence joins TRBV3-1 and TRBJ2-5; TCRdb designates TRBD1, a call that cannot be tested without DNA. This CDR3 is 16 amino acids long. The germline V gene encodes CDR1 LGHDT and CDR2 YNNKEL (reference sequence). This CDR3 reads CASSQEWDQGRKTQYF.

The chain uses TRBV7-8 and TRBJ2-6; TCRdb names TRBD1, which stays unverified in the absence of DNA. This CDR3 comprises 18 residues. Germline V CDR1 and CDR2: SGHVS, FQNEAQ. The CDR3 here is CASSLWRRGGPGANVLTF.

The CDR3 protein is CSVSFEGHSLSNIQYF. J is TRBJ2-4 and V is TRBV29-1; TCRdb's assignment of TRBD1 cannot be checked, as there is no DNA. Germline V gene data show CDR1 as SQVTM and CDR2 as ANQGSEA. The CDR3 contains 16 residues.

The genes are TRBV12-3 or TRBV12-4 and TRBJ1-2; TCRdb's D call, TRBD1, is unchecked because there is no DNA. The CDR3 is made up of 14 amino acids. The CDR3 region is CASRLSTGFGGYTF.

This chain links TRBV7-2 with TRBJ1-5; without DNA, the TCRdb call of TRBD1 cannot be checked. Germline V CDR1 and CDR2: SGHTA, FQGNSA. The CDR3 length is 15 residues. Here the CDR3 reads CASSLAGGEYQPQHF.

The rearrangement joins TRBV12-3 or TRBV12-4 to TRBJ1-2; TCRdb gives TRBD1 as the D gene, but with no DNA this cannot be confirmed. The CDR3 has 14 amino acids. CDR3: CASSFQGFFYGYTF.

The chain employs TRBV12-3 or TRBV12-4 and TRBJ2-5; TCRdb's D call, TRBD2, is unchecked because there is no DNA. The CDR3 is made up of 16 amino acids. CDR3 region: CASSFIGGGAGKTQYF.